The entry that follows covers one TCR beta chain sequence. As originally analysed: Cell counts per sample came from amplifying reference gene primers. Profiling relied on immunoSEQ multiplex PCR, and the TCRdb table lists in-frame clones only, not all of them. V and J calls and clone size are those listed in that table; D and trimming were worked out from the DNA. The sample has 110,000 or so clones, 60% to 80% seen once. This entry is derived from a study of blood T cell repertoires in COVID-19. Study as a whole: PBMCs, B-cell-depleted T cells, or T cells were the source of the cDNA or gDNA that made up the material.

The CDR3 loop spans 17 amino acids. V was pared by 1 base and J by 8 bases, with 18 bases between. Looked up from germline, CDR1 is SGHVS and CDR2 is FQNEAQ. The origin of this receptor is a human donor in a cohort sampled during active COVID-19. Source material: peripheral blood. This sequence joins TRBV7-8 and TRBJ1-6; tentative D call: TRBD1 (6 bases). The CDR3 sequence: CASSLESEGGIYSPLHF. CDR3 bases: TGTGCCAGCAGCTTAGAATCCGAGGGGGGGATATATTCACCCCTCCACTTT.